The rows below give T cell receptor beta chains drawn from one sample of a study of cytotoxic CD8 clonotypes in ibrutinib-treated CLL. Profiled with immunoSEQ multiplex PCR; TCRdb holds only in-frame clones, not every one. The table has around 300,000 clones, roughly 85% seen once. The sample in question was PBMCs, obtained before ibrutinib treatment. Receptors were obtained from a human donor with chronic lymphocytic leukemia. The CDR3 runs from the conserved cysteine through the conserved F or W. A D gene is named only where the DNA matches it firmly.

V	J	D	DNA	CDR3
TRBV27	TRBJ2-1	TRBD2	TGTGCCAGCAGTTCCTACCTTGGGACTAGCGGTGAGCAGTTCTTC	CASSSYLGTSGEQFF
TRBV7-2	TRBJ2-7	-	TGTGCCAGCAGCTTGGTCGGGAGCATCTACGAGCAGTACTTC	CASSLVGSIYEQYF
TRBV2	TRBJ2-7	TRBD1	TGTGCCAGCAGTCGGGACAGGAACTACGAGCAGTACTTC	CASSRDRNYEQYF
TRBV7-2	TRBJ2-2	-	TGTGCCAGCAGCTTCCTAGCGGAGGGGGCCGGGGAGCTGTTTTTT	CASSFLAEGAGELFF
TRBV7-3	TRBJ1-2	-	TGTGCCAGCAGTTATTGGGAGCTGCAAAAGAACTATGGCTACACCTTC	CASSYWELQKNYGYTF
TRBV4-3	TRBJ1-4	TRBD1	TGCGCCAGCAGCTCCATGCCTCTCTCCGGGACAGGAACTAATGAAAAACTGTTTTTT	CASSSMPLSGTGTNEKLFF
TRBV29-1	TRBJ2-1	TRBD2	TGCAGCGTCTATGGACTAGCGGGAGGGGAATACAATGAGCAGTTCTTC	CSVYGLAGGEYNEQFF
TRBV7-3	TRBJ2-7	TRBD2	TGTGCCAGCAGCCTCCGACTAGCGGGGAGCTACGAGCAGTACTTC	CASSLRLAGSYEQYF
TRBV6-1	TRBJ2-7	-	TGTGCCAGCTATCTGGACATGGGGCGGGGTGAGCAGTACTTC	CASYLDMGRGEQYF
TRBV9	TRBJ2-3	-	TGTGCCAGCAGCGTAGATTTCGATACGCAGTATTTT	CASSVDFDTQYF
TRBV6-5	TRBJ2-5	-	TGTGCCAGCAGCCACGGACACGTACAAGAGACCCAGTACTTC	CASSHGHVQETQYF